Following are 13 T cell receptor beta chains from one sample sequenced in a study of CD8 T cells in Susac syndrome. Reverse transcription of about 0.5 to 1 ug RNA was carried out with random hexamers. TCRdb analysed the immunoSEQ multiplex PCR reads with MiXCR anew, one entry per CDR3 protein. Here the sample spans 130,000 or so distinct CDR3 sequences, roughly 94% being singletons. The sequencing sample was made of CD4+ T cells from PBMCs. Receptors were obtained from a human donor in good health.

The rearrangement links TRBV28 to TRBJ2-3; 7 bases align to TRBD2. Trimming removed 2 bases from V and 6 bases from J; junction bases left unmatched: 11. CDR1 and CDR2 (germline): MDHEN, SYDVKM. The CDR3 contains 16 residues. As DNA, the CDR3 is TGTGCCAGCAGTTTAACCCCCGGAAGCGGGATTGATACGCAGTATTTT. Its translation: CASSLTPGSGIDTQYF.

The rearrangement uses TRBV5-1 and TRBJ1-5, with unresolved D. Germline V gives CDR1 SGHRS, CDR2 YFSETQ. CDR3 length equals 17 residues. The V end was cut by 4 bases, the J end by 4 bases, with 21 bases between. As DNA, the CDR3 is TGCGCCAGCAGCGAAGTATCCGGGAGGCGGGTTAATCAGCCCCAGCATTTT. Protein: CASSEVSGRRVNQPQHF.

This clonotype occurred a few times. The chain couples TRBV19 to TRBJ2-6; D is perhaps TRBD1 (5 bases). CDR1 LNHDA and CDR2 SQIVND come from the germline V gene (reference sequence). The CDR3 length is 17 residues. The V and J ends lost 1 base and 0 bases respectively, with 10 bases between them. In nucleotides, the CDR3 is TGTGCCAGTAGTATAGGGCAGGGAAGCTCTGGGGCCAACGTCCTGACTTTC. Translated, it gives CASSIGQGSSGANVLTF.

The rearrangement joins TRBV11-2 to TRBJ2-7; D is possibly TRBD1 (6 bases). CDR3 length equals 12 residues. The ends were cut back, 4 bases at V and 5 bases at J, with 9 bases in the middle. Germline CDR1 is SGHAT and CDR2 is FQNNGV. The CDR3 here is CASSSSGDEQYF. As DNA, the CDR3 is TGTGCCAGCAGCTCCTCAGGGGACGAGCAGTACTTC. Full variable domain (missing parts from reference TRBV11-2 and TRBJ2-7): EAGVAQSPRYKIIEKRQSVAFWCNPISGHATLYWYQQILGQGPKLLIQFQNNGVVDDSQLPKDRFSAERLKGVDSTLKIQPAKLEDSAVYLCASSSSGDEQYFGPGTRLTVT.

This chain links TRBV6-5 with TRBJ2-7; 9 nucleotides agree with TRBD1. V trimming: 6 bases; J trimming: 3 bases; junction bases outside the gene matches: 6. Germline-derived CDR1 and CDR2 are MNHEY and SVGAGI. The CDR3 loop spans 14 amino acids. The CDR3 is CASSSDRGVYEQYF. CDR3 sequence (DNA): TGTGCCAGCAGCTCGGACAGGGGCGTCTACGAGCAGTACTTC.

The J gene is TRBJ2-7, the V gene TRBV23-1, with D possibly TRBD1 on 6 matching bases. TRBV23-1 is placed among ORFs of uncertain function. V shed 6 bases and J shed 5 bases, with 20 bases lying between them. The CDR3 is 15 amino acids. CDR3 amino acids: CASSQQGDKFNEQYF. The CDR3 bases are TGCGCCAGCAGCCAACAGGGAGATAAGTTCAACGAGCAGTACTTC.

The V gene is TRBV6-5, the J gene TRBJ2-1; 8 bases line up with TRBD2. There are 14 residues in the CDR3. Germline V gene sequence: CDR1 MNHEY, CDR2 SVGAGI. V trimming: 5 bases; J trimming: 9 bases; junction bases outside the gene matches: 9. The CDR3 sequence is CASSRAGGGGEQFF. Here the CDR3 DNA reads TGTGCCAGCAGTAGGGCGGGAGGAGGGGGTGAGCAGTTCTTC.

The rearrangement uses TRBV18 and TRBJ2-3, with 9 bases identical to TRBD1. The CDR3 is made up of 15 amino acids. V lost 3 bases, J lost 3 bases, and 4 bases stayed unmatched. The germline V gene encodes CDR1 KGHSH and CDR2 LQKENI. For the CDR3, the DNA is TGTGCCAGCTCACCGGACAGGGGTGCAACAGATACGCAGTATTTT. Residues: CASSPDRGATDTQYF.

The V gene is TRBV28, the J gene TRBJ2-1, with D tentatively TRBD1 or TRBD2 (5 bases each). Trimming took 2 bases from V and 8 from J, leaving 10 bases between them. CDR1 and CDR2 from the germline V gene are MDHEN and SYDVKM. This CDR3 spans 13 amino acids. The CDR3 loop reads CASSLTGPYEQFF. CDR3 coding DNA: TGTGCCAGCAGTTTAACGGGGCCGTATGAGCAGTTCTTC.

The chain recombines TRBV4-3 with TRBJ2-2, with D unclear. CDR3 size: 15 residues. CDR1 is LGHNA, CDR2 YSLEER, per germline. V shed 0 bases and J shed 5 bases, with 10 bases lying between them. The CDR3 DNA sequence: TGCGCCAGCAGCCAAGATGAGAAAGGTACCGGGGAGCTGTTTTTT. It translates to CASSQDEKGTGELFF.

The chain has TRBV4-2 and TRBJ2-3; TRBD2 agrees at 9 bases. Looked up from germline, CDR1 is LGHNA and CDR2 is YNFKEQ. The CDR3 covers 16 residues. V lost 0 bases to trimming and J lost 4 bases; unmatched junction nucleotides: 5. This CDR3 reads CASSQEGGTSPDTQYF. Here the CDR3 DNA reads TGTGCCAGCAGCCAAGAGGGGGGGACTAGCCCAGATACGCAGTATTTT.

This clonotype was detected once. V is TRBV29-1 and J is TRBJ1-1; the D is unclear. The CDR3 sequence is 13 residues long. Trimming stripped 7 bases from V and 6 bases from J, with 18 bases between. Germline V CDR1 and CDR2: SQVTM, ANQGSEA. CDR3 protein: CSALGFLGAEAFF. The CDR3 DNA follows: TGCAGCGCCCTAGGGTTTCTTGGGGCTGAAGCTTTCTTT.

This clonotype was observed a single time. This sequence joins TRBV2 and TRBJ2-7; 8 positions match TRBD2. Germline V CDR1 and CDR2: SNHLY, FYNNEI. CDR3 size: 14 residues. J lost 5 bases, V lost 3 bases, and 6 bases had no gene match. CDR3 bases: TGTGCCAGCAGTGAGGGCGGGAGGAGCGACGAGCAGTACTTC. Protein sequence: CASSEGGRSDEQYF.